The 20 T cell receptor beta chains reported below all come from one sample, sequenced in a study of T cells in Graves' hyperthyroidism and ophthalmopathy. Amplification of TCR beta CDR3 regions used RNA as the template. Researchers ran a first-round RT-PCR on the TCR CDR3 using the HTBI primer set. TCRdb fed the multiplex PCR reads into MiXCR, producing one record per CDR3 protein. Among 550,000 to 600,000 distinct CDR3 sequences listed, approximately 15% were seen once. The sample taken for sequencing was blood. The source is a woman aged 18-29 years with Graves' ophthalmopathy.

The chain recombines TRBV27 with TRBJ2-4; 11 nucleotides match TRBD1. Trimming at V came to 6 bases and at J to 6 bases, leaving 10 bases not matched to a gene. In germline, CDR1 is MNHEY, CDR2 SMNVEV (reference sequence). The length of the CDR3 is 16 residues. CDR3 sequence (DNA): TGTGCCAGCAGCTTGATCGGGACAGGGGGAGCAAACATTCAGTACTTC. Amino acids: CASSLIGTGGANIQYF.

The table lists this clonotype with many counts. This chain connects TRBV28 to TRBJ1-1; 7 nucleotides agree with TRBD1. Per germline, CDR1 MDHEN and CDR2 SYDVKM. The junction had 8 bases not matched to a gene; V was cut back by 3 bases and J by 4 bases. This CDR3 is built from 15 residues. Here the CDR3 DNA reads TGTGCCAGCAGTTTGGCGACAGGGTCAGGCACTGAAGCTTTCTTT. Its translation: CASSLATGSGTEAFF.

Remarks on this clonotype: Germline and junction disagree at one end, which may indicate a read error. The V gene is TRBV5-1, the J gene TRBJ2-1; 8 positions match TRBD2. Germline values: CDR1 SGHRS, CDR2 YFSETQ. The CDR3 runs 15 residues. The CDR3 region has the DNA TGTGCCAGCAGCGGGGGTGAGGCGTCCTACAATGAGCAGTTCTTC. It codes for CASSGGEASYNEQFF.

CDR3 region: CALIPGQDPEAFF. In DNA form, the CDR3 reads TGTGCTCTCATCCCGGGACAGGACCCTGAAGCTTTCTTT. The chain combines TRBV12-5 with TRBJ1-1, with 8 bases identical to TRBD1. The CDR3 has 13 amino acids. Germline CDR1 and CDR2: LGHNT and FRNRAP. V lost 11 bases and J lost 6; bases outside the gene matches: 11.

This clonotype was seen only a few times. The chain has TRBV20-1 and TRBJ1-4, with 10 bases identical to TRBD1. With V trimmed by 7 bases and J by 3 bases, 14 bases remained unmatched. This CDR3 is 17 amino acids long. The germline gives CDR1 DFQATT, CDR2 SNEGSKA (reference sequence). DNA of the CDR3: TGCAGTGTCCCGAGGGACAGGGGCGGGATAGCTAATGAAAAACTGTTTTTT. Amino acids: CSVPRDRGGIANEKLFF.

This clonotype was picked up many times. This chain links TRBV28 with TRBJ2-7; D gene ambiguous. The V gene lost 5 bases and the J gene lost 0 bases, with 8 bases spanning the gap. CDR3 length: 13 amino acids. Per germline, CDR1 MDHEN and CDR2 SYDVKM. The CDR3 DNA reads as TGTGCCAGCAGTGTCAAGGGCTCCTACGAGCAGTACTTC. Translating gives CASSVKGSYEQYF.

The chain recombines TRBV30 with TRBJ2-6; D gene ambiguous. This CDR3 comprises 15 residues. The V gene's germline CDR1 is GTSNPN and CDR2 SVGIG (reference sequence). Trimming took 3 bases from V and 2 from J, leaving 11 bases between them. The CDR3 DNA sequence: TGTGCCTGGAGCCCTTTACTGACTGGGGCCAACGTCCTGACTTTC. It yields the protein CAWSPLLTGANVLTF.

This clonotype has a handful of counts. This chain connects TRBV5-6 to TRBJ2-7; possibly TRBD1 for D (7 bases). This CDR3 is built from 16 residues. V was clipped by 2 bases and J by 1 base, with 16 bases between them. Per the germline V gene, CDR1 is SGHDT and CDR2 is YYEEEE. Here the CDR3 DNA reads TGTGCCAGCAGCTTACCCAGGGGGGTGAGATCCTACGAGCAGTACTTC. Its protein product is CASSLPRGVRSYEQYF.

The chain has TRBV19 and TRBJ1-2, with D unresolved. Deletions cut 3 bases from V and 5 bases from J, with 16 bases between. There are 15 residues in the CDR3. In germline, CDR1 is LNHDA, CDR2 SQIVND (reference sequence). The chain's CDR3 is CASSIGRSNRYGYTF. CDR3 nucleotide sequence: TGTGCCAGTAGTATTGGCAGGAGCAATAGGTATGGCTACACCTTC. The complete variable domain, with remaining parts taken from reference TRBV19 and TRBJ1-2, reads DGGITQSPKYLFRKEGQNVTLSCEQNLNHDAMYWYRQDPGQGLRLIYYSQIVNDFQKGDIAEGYSVSREKKESFPLTVTSAQKNPTAFYLCASSIGRSNRYGYTFGSGTRLTVV.

The sample holds many counts of this clonotype. This chain uses TRBV9 with TRBJ2-7; the D is unclear. CDR3 size: 16 residues. Germline CDR1 is SGDLS and CDR2 is YYNGEE. Trimming left V 4 bases short and J 1 base short, with 18 bases between. CDR3 protein: CASSPSGGLRSYEQYF. In DNA form, the CDR3 reads TGTGCCAGCAGCCCGTCGGGTGGGCTCCGTTCCTACGAGCAGTACTTC.

The sample holds many counts of this clonotype. The chain employs TRBV9 and TRBJ2-7; tentatively, D is TRBD1 (6 bases). CDR3 length equals 14 residues. The V gene lost 2 bases and the J gene lost 3 bases, with 12 bases spanning the gap. Germline V lookup: CDR1 SGDLS, CDR2 YYNGEE. The CDR3: CASSVADRDYEQYF. The CDR3 DNA reads as TGTGCCAGCAGCGTGGCGGACAGAGACTACGAGCAGTACTTC.

This chain uses TRBV4-1 with TRBJ2-3; 7 nucleotides align to TRBD2. CDR1 is MGHRA and CDR2 is YSYEKL in the germline V gene. V lost 4 bases and J lost 11; bases outside the gene matches: 12. The CDR3 is made up of 14 amino acids. CDR3 nucleotides: TGCGCCAGCAGCCGGGGGGGAGCGGTGGGAAAGCAGTATTTT. It codes for CASSRGGAVGKQYF.

In this sample, this clonotype turned up a few times. V gene TRBV6-1 combines with J gene TRBJ2-1, with 10 bases identical to TRBD1. Trimming removed 8 bases from V and 10 bases from J; junction bases left unmatched: 11. The germline V gene encodes CDR1 MNHNS and CDR2 SASEGT. The length of the CDR3 is 14 residues. DNA of the CDR3: TGTGCCAGCCAACGGACAGGGGGATCGGAAGAGCAGTTCTTC. Its protein is CASQRTGGSEEQFF.

This clonotype was seen more than once but under ten times. The chain combines TRBV20-1 with TRBJ1-1; no definite D call. The CDR3 runs to 13 residues. CDR1 is DFQATT, CDR2 SNEGSKA, per germline (reference sequence). The V end was cut by 1 base, the J end by 0 bases, with 6 bases between. The CDR3 DNA sequence: TGCAGTGCTAGAGGAATGATGAACACTGAAGCTTTCTTT. It is translated as CSARGMMNTEAFF.

This clonotype was observed a few times. The chain uses TRBV25-1 and TRBJ2-1, with D perhaps given as TRBD1 or TRBD2 (6 bases each). Trimming took off 7 bases at V and 6 bases at J, with 16 bases between the two ends. The CDR3 extends over 14 amino acids. Germline CDR1 and CDR2: MGHDK and SYGVNS. The DNA of the CDR3 is TGTGCCAGCACAACGGGAGTGACAGGCAATGAGCAGTTCTTC. Amino acids: CASTTGVTGNEQFF.

This clonotype was counted many times. The J gene is TRBJ2-1, the V gene TRBV7-2, with 8 bases fitting TRBD2. The V segment lost 3 bases and the J segment 0 bases; nucleotides outside the gene matches: 7. Per germline, CDR1 SGHTA and CDR2 FQGNSA. The CDR3 is 17 amino acids. The DNA of the CDR3 is TGTGCCAGCAGCTTGCCTAGCGGGCGTTACTCCTACAATGAGCAGTTCTTC. Translated: CASSLPSGRYSYNEQFF.

The gene calls are TRBV4-2 and TRBJ1-6; D is ambiguous. The CDR3 totals 14 residues. Germline CDR1 and CDR2: LGHNA and YNFKEQ. With 0 bases removed from V and 7 bases from J, the gap between germline ends came to 7 bases. The CDR3 region is CASSQESRNSPLHF. The CDR3 DNA follows: TGTGCCAGCAGCCAAGAAAGTCGGAATTCACCCCTCCACTTT.

This clonotype was seen ten or more times. The V and J genes are TRBV5-1 and TRBJ2-2, with TRBD2 matching 11 bases. Trimming cost V 1 base and J 3 bases; bases outside gene matches: 5. CDR1 and CDR2 from the germline V gene are SGHRS and YFSETQ. The CDR3 loop spans 17 amino acids. The CDR3 protein is CASSLTSGSTYTGELFF. CDR3 nucleotide sequence: TGCGCCAGCAGCTTGACTAGCGGGAGTACCTACACCGGGGAGCTGTTTTTT.

This clonotype was observed at least ten times. The chain uses TRBV20-1 and TRBJ1-2; 7 nucleotides align to TRBD1. The V gene end was trimmed by 6 bases and the J gene end by 7 bases; junction bases not matched to a gene: 5. CDR1 and CDR2 from the germline V gene are DFQATT and SNEGSKA (reference sequence). This CDR3 is 11 amino acids long. The CDR3 is CSASTGFGYTF. DNA for the CDR3: TGCAGTGCGTCGACAGGGTTTGGCTACACCTTC.

The chain has TRBV19 and TRBJ2-3, with D uncertain. Germline CDR1 LNHDA, CDR2 SQIVND (reference sequence). Trimming stripped 3 bases from V and 4 bases from J, with 11 bases between. This CDR3 comprises 14 residues. CDR3 amino acids: CASSMGSPPDTQYF. Here the CDR3 DNA reads TGTGCCAGTAGTATGGGTAGTCCCCCAGATACGCAGTATTTT.